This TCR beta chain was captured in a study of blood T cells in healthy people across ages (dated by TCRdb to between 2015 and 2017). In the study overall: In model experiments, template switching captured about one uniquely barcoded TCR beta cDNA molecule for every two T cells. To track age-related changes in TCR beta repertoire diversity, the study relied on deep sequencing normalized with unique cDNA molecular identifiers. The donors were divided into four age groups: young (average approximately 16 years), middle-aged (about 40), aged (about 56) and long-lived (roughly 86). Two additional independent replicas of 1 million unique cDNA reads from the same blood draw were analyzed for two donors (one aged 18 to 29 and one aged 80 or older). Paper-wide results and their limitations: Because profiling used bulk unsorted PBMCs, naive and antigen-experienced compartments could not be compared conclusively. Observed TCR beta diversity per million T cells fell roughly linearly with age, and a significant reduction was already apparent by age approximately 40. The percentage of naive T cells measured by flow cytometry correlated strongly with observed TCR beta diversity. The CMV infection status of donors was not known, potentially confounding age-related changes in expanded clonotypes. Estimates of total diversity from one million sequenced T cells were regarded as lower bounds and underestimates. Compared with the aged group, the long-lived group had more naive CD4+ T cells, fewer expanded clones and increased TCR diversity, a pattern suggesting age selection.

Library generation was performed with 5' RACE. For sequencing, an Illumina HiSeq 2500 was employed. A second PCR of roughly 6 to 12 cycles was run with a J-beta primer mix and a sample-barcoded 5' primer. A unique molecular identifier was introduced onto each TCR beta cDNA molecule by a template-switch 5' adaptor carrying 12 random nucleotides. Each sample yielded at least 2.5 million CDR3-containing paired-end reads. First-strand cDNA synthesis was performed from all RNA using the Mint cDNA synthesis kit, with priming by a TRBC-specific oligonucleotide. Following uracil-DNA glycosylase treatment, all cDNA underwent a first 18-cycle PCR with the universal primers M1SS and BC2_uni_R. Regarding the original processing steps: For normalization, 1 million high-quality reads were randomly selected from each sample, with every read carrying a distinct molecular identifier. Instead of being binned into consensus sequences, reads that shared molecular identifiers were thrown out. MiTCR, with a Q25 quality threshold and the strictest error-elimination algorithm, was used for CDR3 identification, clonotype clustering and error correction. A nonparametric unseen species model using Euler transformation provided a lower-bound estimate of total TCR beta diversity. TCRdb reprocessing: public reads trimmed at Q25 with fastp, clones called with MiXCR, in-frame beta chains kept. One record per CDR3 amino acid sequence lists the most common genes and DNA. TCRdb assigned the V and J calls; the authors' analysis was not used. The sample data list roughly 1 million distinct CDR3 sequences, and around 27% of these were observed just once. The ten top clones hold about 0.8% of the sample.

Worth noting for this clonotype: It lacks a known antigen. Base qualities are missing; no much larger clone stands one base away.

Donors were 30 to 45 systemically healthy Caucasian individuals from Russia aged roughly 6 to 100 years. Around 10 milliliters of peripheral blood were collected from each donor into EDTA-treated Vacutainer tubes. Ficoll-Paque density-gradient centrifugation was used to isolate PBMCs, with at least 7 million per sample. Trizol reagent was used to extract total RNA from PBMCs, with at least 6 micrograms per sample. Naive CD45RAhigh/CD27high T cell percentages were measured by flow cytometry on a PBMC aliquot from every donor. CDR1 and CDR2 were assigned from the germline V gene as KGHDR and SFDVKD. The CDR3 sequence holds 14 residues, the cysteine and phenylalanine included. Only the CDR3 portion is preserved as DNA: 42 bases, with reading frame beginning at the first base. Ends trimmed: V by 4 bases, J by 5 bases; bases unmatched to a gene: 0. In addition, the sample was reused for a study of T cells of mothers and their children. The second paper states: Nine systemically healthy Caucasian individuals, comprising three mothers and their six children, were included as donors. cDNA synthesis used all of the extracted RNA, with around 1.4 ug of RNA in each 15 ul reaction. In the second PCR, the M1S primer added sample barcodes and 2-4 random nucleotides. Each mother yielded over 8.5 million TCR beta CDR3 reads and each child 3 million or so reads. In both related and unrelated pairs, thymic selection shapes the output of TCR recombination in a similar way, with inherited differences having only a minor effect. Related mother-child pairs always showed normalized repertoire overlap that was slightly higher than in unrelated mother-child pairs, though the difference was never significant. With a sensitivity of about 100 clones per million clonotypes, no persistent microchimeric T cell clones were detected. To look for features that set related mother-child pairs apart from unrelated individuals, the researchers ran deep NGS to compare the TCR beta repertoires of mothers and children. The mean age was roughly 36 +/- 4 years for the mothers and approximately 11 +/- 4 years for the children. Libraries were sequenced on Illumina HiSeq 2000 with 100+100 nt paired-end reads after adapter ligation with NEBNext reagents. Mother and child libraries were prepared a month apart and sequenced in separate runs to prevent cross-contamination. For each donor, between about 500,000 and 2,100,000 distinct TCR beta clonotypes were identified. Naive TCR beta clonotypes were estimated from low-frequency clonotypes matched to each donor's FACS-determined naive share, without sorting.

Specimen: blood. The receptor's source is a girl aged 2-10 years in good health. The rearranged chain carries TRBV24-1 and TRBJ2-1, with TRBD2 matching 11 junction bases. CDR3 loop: CATSEGLADNEQFF. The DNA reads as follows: TGTGCCACCAGTGAGGGACTAGCGGACAATGAGCAGTTCTTC.